Described below is a single TCR beta chain sequence and its context. What it binds is unknown. Assay used: immunoSEQ multiplex PCR; TCRdb lists only in-frame clones, some missing. The table shows around 45,000 clones, with roughly 87% occurring only once. CDR3 length equals 15 residues. Germline V CDR1 and CDR2: KGHSH, LQKENI. V lost 1 base to trimming and J lost 0 bases; unmatched junction nucleotides: 1. This sample was included in a study of CD4 T cells in relation to SARS-CoV-2 and coronaviruses. Sequenced input: naive CD4+ T cells from PBMCs, cultured in vitro. The subset: naive CD4+ T cells isolated by negative enrichment. This sequence originates from an adult with COVID-19. The chain recombines TRBV18 with TRBJ2-3; 7 bases are shared with TRBD2. This CDR3 reads CASSPQLASTDTQYF. CDR3 DNA: TGTGCCAGCTCACCACAACTAGCGAGCACAGATACGCAGTATTTT.